This is a list of T cell receptor beta chains from one sample in a study of Ad26.COV2.S vaccination and SARS-CoV-2 variants. This table comes from immunoSEQ multiplex PCR, and its TCRdb copy is limited to in-frame clones, with some not included. The table lists 440,000 or so clones, 70% to 90% of them singletons. The source material was peripheral blood, sampled in a trial of Ad26.COV2.S vaccine versus placebo. The receptor set was obtained from a person aged 18-65 years who received the Ad26.COV2.S COVID-19 vaccine or a placebo. Both conserved end residues are part of each CDR3. The order of the fields is clone size, J gene, V gene, D gene, CDR3 protein, CDR3 DNA. The D gene is left open where the match is weak. Rows give clone size only sometimes, using once, few, many, or a class for an expanded clone.

. | TRBJ1-2 | TRBV5-4 | TRBD1 | CASSPHPPRGGLNYGYTF | TGTGCCAGCAGCCCCCATCCCCCCAGGGGGGGCCTTAACTATGGCTACACCTTC
. | TRBJ2-3 | TRBV6-1 | TRBD1 | CASSEYRGSTDTQYF | TGTGCCAGCAGTGAATACAGGGGTAGCACAGATACGCAGTATTTT
. | TRBJ2-7 | TRBV7-2 | TRBD2 | CASSLGTSGRSPEQYF | TGTGCCAGCAGCTTAGGGACTAGCGGGCGCTCTCCCGAGCAGTACTTC
. | TRBJ1-4 | TRBV4-3 | . | CASSHPSRSEKLFF | TGCGCCAGCAGCCACCCCTCCCGATCTGAAAAACTGTTTTTT
. | TRBJ1-5 | TRBV30 | . | CAWSEVWGRQPQHF | TGTGCCTGGAGTGAAGTTTGGGGAAGACAGCCCCAGCATTTT
. | TRBJ2-1 | TRBV6-1 | . | CASSERASFYSYNEQFF | TGTGCCAGCAGTGAACGGGCTAGCTTTTACTCCTACAATGAGCAGTTCTTC
. | TRBJ2-7 | TRBV5-1 | . | CASSGDRTYEQYF | TGCGCCAGCAGCGGGGACCGGACCTACGAGCAGTACTTC
. | TRBJ1-1 | TRBV15 | . | CATSRTGMGEAFF | TGTGCCACCAGCAGAACAGGGATGGGTGAAGCTTTCTTT
. | TRBJ2-5 | TRBV5-1 | TRBD1 | CASSNGTGGFWTQYF | TGCGCCAGCAGCAATGGGACAGGGGGCTTTTGGACCCAGTACTTC
. | TRBJ1-1 | TRBV7-8 | TRBD1 | CASRRQGGTEAFF | TGTGCCAGCAGAAGACAGGGGGGCACTGAAGCTTTCTTT
. | TRBJ2-2 | TRBV28 | . | CASSGWLAGELFF | TGTGCCAGCAGTGGGTGGTTGGCCGGGGAGCTGTTTTTT
. | TRBJ2-2 | TRBV7-6 | . | CASGMGTGELFF | TGTGCCAGCGGGATGGGCACCGGGGAGCTGTTTTTT
. | TRBJ2-7 | TRBV5-8 | . | CASSLEVGFTYEQYF | TGTGCCAGCAGCTTGGAGGTTGGGTTTACCTACGAGCAGTACTTC
few | TRBJ1-3 | TRBV28 | TRBD1 | CASSFIGQGPGNTIYF | TGTGCCAGCAGTTTTATAGGACAGGGCCCTGGAAACACCATATATTTT
. | TRBJ2-1 | TRBV11-3 | TRBD2 | CASSSKPGLAGVTNEQFF | TGTGCCAGCAGCTCTAAACCGGGACTAGCGGGAGTCACCAATGAGCAGTTCTTC
. | TRBJ2-3 | TRBV7-8 | . | CASSLVFRGESLRTQYF | TGTGCCAGCAGCTTAGTTTTCAGGGGCGAAAGTTTGCGTACGCAGTATTTT
. | TRBJ1-2 | TRBV5-6 | . | CASSLAEPGYGYTF | TGTGCCAGCAGCTTGGCCGAGCCGGGGTATGGCTACACCTTC
. | TRBJ1-2 | TRBV2 | TRBD1 | CASRTGASGYTF | TGTGCCAGCAGAACAGGGGCGTCTGGCTACACCTTC
once | TRBJ1-6 | TRBV7-6 | . | CASSPGTPRGSPLHF | TGTGCCAGCAGCCCCGGGACACCAAGGGGTTCACCCCTCCACTTT
. | TRBJ2-1 | TRBV7-6 | . | CASSPGLRTNYNEQFF | TGTGCCAGCAGCCCTGGCCTCCGGACGAATTACAATGAGCAGTTCTTC
. | TRBJ1-2 | TRBV7-8 | TRBD1 | CASSFGTGVNYGYTF | TGTGCCAGCAGCTTCGGGACAGGCGTAAACTATGGCTACACCTTC
. | TRBJ1-2 | TRBV6-5 | . | CASRTTLGANYGYTF | TGTGCCAGCCGTACCACCCTGGGGGCTAACTATGGCTACACCTTC
. | TRBJ2-7 | TRBV7-8 | . | CASSPQGLGYEQYF | TGTGCCAGCAGCCCTCAGGGTCTCGGATACGAGCAGTACTTC
. | TRBJ2-3 | TRBV2 | . | CASSLRGASTDTQYF | TGTGCCAGCAGCCTTCGAGGGGCTAGCACAGATACGCAGTATTTT
. | TRBJ2-7 | TRBV5-4 | . | CASSLGTTYEQYF | TGTGCCAGCAGCTTGGGCACTACCTACGAGCAGTACTTC
. | TRBJ1-6 | TRBV6-5 | . | CASSYDGGYNSPLHF | TGTGCCAGCAGTTACGATGGGGGGTATAATTCACCCCTCCACTTT
. | TRBJ1-2 | TRBV5-1 | . | CASSSQGIAFGYTF | TGCGCCAGCAGCTCACAGGGCATAGCCTTTGGCTACACCTTC
. | TRBJ2-2 | TRBV4-3 | . | CASSGSSNTGELFF | TGCGCCAGCAGCGGGTCCTCGAACACCGGGGAGCTGTTTTTT
. | TRBJ1-3 | TRBV7-9 | . | CASSLGSGLSGNTIYF | TGTGCCAGCAGCTTGGGCTCGGGGCTCTCTGGAAACACCATATATTTT
. | TRBJ1-2 | TRBV11-2 | TRBD1 | CASSPRQGSIYGYTF | TGTGCCAGCAGCCCCCGACAGGGCTCCATCTATGGCTACACCTTC
. | TRBJ1-1 | TRBV20-1 | . | CSVSRGDTEAFF | TGCAGTGTTAGTAGGGGCGATACTGAAGCTTTCTTT
. | TRBJ1-2 | TRBV7-9 | . | CASSSTVFYGYTF | TGTGCCAGCAGTTCTACAGTGTTTTATGGCTACACCTTC
. | TRBJ1-3 | TRBV6-2/TRBV6-3 | . | CASSYEGTSGNTIYF | TGTGCCAGCAGTTACGAGGGGACCTCTGGAAACACCATATATTTT